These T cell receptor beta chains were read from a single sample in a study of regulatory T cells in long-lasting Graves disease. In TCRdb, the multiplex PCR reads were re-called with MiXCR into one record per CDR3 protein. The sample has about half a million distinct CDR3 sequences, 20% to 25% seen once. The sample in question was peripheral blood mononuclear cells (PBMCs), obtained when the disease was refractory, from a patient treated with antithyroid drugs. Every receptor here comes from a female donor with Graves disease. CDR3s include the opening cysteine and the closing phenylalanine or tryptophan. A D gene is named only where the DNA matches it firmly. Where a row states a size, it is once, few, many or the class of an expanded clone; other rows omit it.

CASSATGGGQPQHF,TGTGCCAGCAGCGCCACAGGGGGCGGTCAGCCCCAGCATTTT,TRBD1,few,TRBJ1-5,TRBV7-3
CASSFSYGGQETQYF,TGTGCCAGCAGTTTCTCCTACGGTGGGCAAGAGACCCAGTACTTC,.,few,TRBJ2-5,TRBV27
CASSLVRVSFQETQYF,TGTGCCAGCAGCTTAGTCAGAGTTAGCTTCCAAGAGACCCAGTACTTC,.,many,TRBJ2-5,TRBV7-8
CSARVLSESTGDEKLFF,TGCAGTGCTAGAGTTTTGTCAGAGAGCACGGGAGATGAAAAACTGTTTTTT,.,few,TRBJ1-4,TRBV20-1
CSARRVNNVLTF,TGCAGTGCTAGGCGGGTTAATAACGTCCTGACTTTC,.,few,TRBJ2-6,TRBV20-1
CASSWAQVNTEAFF,TGTGCCAGCAGCTGGGCCCAGGTAAACACTGAAGCTTTCTTT,.,few,TRBJ1-1,TRBV11-2
CSAGGQSNTEAFF,TGCAGTGCCGGGGGACAGTCGAACACTGAAGCTTTCTTT,TRBD1,many,TRBJ1-1,TRBV20-1
CASSIYQGNTEAFF,TGTGCCAGTAGTATATACCAGGGGAACACTGAAGCTTTCTTT,.,.,TRBJ1-1,TRBV19
CATSSGGGTNYGYTF,TGTGCCACCAGCAGCGGGGGTGGGACTAACTATGGCTACACCTTC,.,many,TRBJ1-2,TRBV15
CASSSQGGRRYGYTF,TGTGCCAGTAGCTCCCAGGGTGGAAGGCGTTATGGCTACACCTTC,.,few,TRBJ1-2,TRBV19
CASRYDRGSNQPQHF,TGTGCCAGCAGATACGACAGGGGCTCCAATCAGCCCCAGCATTTT,TRBD1,.,TRBJ1-5,TRBV5-8
CASSQTGTTEAFF,TGTGCCAGCAGCCAGACAGGGACAACTGAAGCTTTCTTT,TRBD1,many,TRBJ1-1,TRBV11-1
CASMEGSGGALETQYF,TGTGCCAGCATGGAGGGGAGCGGGGGGGCCCTAGAGACCCAGTACTTC,TRBD2,many,TRBJ2-5,TRBV6-1
CSARPIPQGGRLETQYF,TGCAGTGCTAGACCAATTCCCCAGGGCGGGAGGTTAGAGACCCAGTACTTC,TRBD2,.,TRBJ2-5,TRBV20-1
CASSKTGYTEAFF,TGTGCCAGCTCAAAGACAGGTTACACTGAAGCTTTCTTT,.,.,TRBJ1-1,TRBV18
CASRGAFVSNQPQHF,TGTGCCAGCCGCGGGGCATTCGTGAGCAATCAGCCCCAGCATTTT,.,.,TRBJ1-5,TRBV6-1
CATTGPNGYTF,TGTGCCACGACAGGCCCGAATGGCTACACCTTC,.,many,TRBJ1-2,TRBV28
CASSQQGGGGFYEQYF,TGTGCCAGCAGCCAACAAGGTGGGGGAGGTTTTTACGAGCAGTACTTC,.,many,TRBJ2-7,TRBV7-2
CASSPPRGFDYGYTF,TGTGCCAGCTCACCACCGCGGGGCTTTGACTATGGCTACACCTTC,.,.,TRBJ1-2,TRBV18
CATDQTSGRPWGEQYF,TGTGCCACCGACCAGACTAGCGGGAGGCCCTGGGGCGAGCAGTACTTC,TRBD2,many,TRBJ2-7,TRBV28
CASSLSGGGQLNTGELFF,TGTGCCAGCAGTTTATCAGGGGGGGGACAGCTGAACACCGGGGAGCTGTTTTTT,.,.,TRBJ2-2,TRBV27
CASQMLAGSDEQFF,TGTGCCAGCCAGATGCTAGCGGGGAGCGATGAGCAGTTCTTC,TRBD2,.,TRBJ2-1,TRBV28
CSARASLATEQYF,TGCAGTGCTAGAGCGAGCTTAGCGACCGAGCAGTACTTC,.,.,TRBJ2-7,TRBV20-1
CAWRLWDSRAANTEAFF,TGTGCCTGGAGGTTATGGGACAGCCGGGCGGCGAACACTGAAGCTTTCTTT,TRBD1,once,TRBJ1-1,TRBV30
CASSLSPGYEQYF,TGTGCCAGCAGCTTATCGCCCGGGTACGAGCAGTACTTC,.,many,TRBJ2-7,TRBV7-8
CASTSRGSGAINQPQHF,TGTGCCAGCACCTCTCGGGGGTCAGGAGCCATCAATCAGCCCCAGCATTTT,.,many,TRBJ1-5,TRBV28
CSAKEEDRGFPEAFF,TGCAGTGCCAAGGAGGAGGACAGGGGATTCCCTGAAGCTTTCTTT,TRBD1,few,TRBJ1-1,TRBV20-1
CASSLAEIMPQHF,TGTGCCAGCAGTTTAGCTGAGATCATGCCCCAGCATTTT,.,few,TRBJ1-5,TRBV12-3/TRBV12-4
CASSFSPLGANEQFF,TGTGCCAGCAGCTTCAGCCCTCTGGGCGCGAATGAGCAGTTCTTC,.,.,TRBJ2-1,TRBV7-6
CSAPSTGVRETQYF,TGCAGTGCCCCCTCCACCGGGGTTCGGGAGACCCAGTACTTC,.,.,TRBJ2-5,TRBV20-1
CASTDSYEQYF,TGTGCCAGCACCGACAGCTACGAGCAGTACTTC,.,many,TRBJ2-7,TRBV28
CASSPRRILQCFPGSNQPQHF,TGTGCCAGCAGCCCCCGACGGATTCTACAATGTTTCCCGGGCAGCAATCAGCCCCAGCATTTT,.,many,TRBJ1-5,TRBV6-1
CASSLAVTPQETQYF,TGTGCCAGCAGCTTGGCGGTAACACCCCAAGAGACCCAGTACTTC,.,few,TRBJ2-5,TRBV5-4
CSARELLPTGELFF,TGCAGTGCTAGAGAACTACTTCCTACCGGGGAGCTGTTTTTT,.,.,TRBJ2-2,TRBV20-1
CASSVTKQPSEKLFF,TGTGCCAGTAGTGTTACGAAACAGCCGTCTGAAAAACTGTTTTTT,.,.,TRBJ1-4,TRBV19
CATSRGGSPNEKLFF,TGTGCCACCAGCAGAGGCGGGAGCCCTAATGAAAAACTGTTTTTT,.,many,TRBJ1-4,TRBV15
CASSNPYRGRNTEAFF,TGTGCCAGCAGCAATCCATACAGGGGAAGGAACACTGAAGCTTTCTTT,TRBD1,.,TRBJ1-1,TRBV7-2
CASSSLGPSDTGELFF,TGTGCCAGCAGCTCGCTGGGGCCCTCGGACACCGGGGAGCTGTTTTTT,.,few,TRBJ2-2,TRBV6-2/TRBV6-3
CASSKANTEAFF,TGTGCCAGCAGCAAGGCGAACACTGAAGCTTTCTTT,.,.,TRBJ1-1,TRBV5-4
CASSQGAQQYF,TGTGCCAGCAGCCAAGGAGCCCAGCAGTACTTC,.,few,TRBJ2-7,TRBV3-1